A selection of T cell receptor beta chains follows, all from one sample in a study of technical replicates of blood from a few donors. Assay: immunoSEQ multiplex PCR; the TCRdb copy retains only in-frame clones and omits some. Here the sample spans about 80,000 clones, roughly 90% being singletons. Sequencing input: T cells isolated from PBMCs. The receptor source for this set is a human donor in good health. Each CDR3 is given with its conserved first and last residue. The D gene is left open where the match is weak. Size tells how often a clone was seen (once, few, many) or the class of an expanded clone, and some rows leave it out.

V	J	D	size	CDR3	DNA
TRBV7-2	TRBJ2-2	-	-	CASSFGGTGELFF	TGTGCCAGCAGCTTCGGCGGCACCGGGGAGCTGTTTTTT
TRBV19	TRBJ2-7	TRBD2	-	CASSIGLAGVYEQYF	TGTGCCAGTAGTATAGGGCTAGCGGGAGTCTACGAGCAGTACTTC
TRBV9	TRBJ2-5	TRBD2	-	CASSALTSGPQETQYF	TGTGCCAGCAGCGCTCTAACTAGCGGACCCCAAGAGACCCAGTACTTC
TRBV7-6	TRBJ2-2	TRBD1	-	CASSPRQGGTGELFF	TGTGCCAGCAGCCCCAGACAGGGTGGGACCGGGGAGCTGTTTTTT
TRBV27	TRBJ1-2	TRBD1	-	CASSLGQGANYGYTF	TGTGCCAGCAGTTTAGGACAGGGAGCTAACTATGGCTACACCTTC
TRBV6-5	TRBJ1-2	-	-	CASTKGVNNYGYTF	TGTGCCAGCACTAAGGGGGTGAATAACTATGGCTACACCTTC
TRBV11-2	TRBJ2-4	-	-	CASSHQDRNIQYF	TGTGCCAGCAGCCACCAGGACAGAAACATTCAGTACTTC
TRBV19	TRBJ1-2	TRBD1	-	CASREGQGAYGYTF	TGTGCCAGTAGAGAGGGACAGGGGGCCTATGGCTACACCTTC
TRBV14	TRBJ2-1	TRBD2	-	CATQHMSGSANEQFF	TGTGCCACCCAGCATATGAGCGGGAGCGCAAATGAGCAGTTCTTC
TRBV4-1	TRBJ1-5	-	-	CASSLQGNQPQHF	TGCGCCAGCAGCCTCCAGGGCAATCAGCCCCAGCATTTT
TRBV7-8	TRBJ2-7	TRBD1	-	CASSHRGFSYEQYF	TGTGCCAGCAGCCACAGGGGGTTCTCCTACGAGCAGTACTTC
TRBV5-4	TRBJ2-1	-	-	CASSLVLRNEQFF	TGTGCCAGCAGCTTGGTACTGAGAAATGAGCAGTTCTTC
TRBV5-4	TRBJ1-2	TRBD1	-	CASSQGQGADYGYTF	TGTGCCAGCAGCCAAGGACAGGGGGCCGACTATGGCTACACCTTC
TRBV19	TRBJ2-1	TRBD2	-	CASSNSGFSFLSYNEQFF	TGTGCCAGTAGTAATAGCGGGTTCTCTTTTCTCTCCTACAATGAGCAGTTCTTC
TRBV13	TRBJ1-1	TRBD1	-	CASSFGQGHTEAFF	TGTGCCAGCAGCTTCGGACAGGGTCACACTGAAGCTTTCTTT
TRBV19	TRBJ2-3	-	once	CASSPRTDTQYF	TGTGCCAGTAGTCCCCGGACAGATACGCAGTATTTT
TRBV5-1	TRBJ2-1	-	-	CASSLQRSNNEQFF	TGCGCCAGCAGCTTGCAGCGATCCAACAATGAGCAGTTCTTC
TRBV19	TRBJ1-2	-	-	CASSMQADNYGYTF	TGTGCCAGTAGTATGCAGGCTGATAACTATGGCTACACCTTC
TRBV15	TRBJ1-4	-	-	CATSRDRGTNEKLFF	TGTGCCACCAGCAGAGATAGAGGAACTAATGAAAAACTGTTTTTT
TRBV30	TRBJ1-6	TRBD1	-	CAWSAGTVASPLHF	TGTGCCTGGAGTGCCGGGACAGTTGCCTCACCCCTCCACTTT
TRBV7-9	TRBJ2-1	TRBD1	-	CASSQGVVDHEQFF	TGTGCCAGCAGCCAGGGGGTCGTTGACCATGAGCAGTTCTTC
TRBV4-3	TRBJ2-7	-	-	CASSQGPSGEQYF	TGCGCCAGCAGCCAAGGGCCCTCGGGGGAGCAGTACTTC
TRBV7-9	TRBJ2-7	-	-	CASSTTADLPYEQYF	TGTGCCAGCAGCACCACAGCGGATCTGCCCTACGAGCAGTACTTC
TRBV5-4	TRBJ2-1	TRBD1	-	CASSTGQGGYNEQFF	TGTGCCAGCAGCACCGGACAGGGGGGCTACAATGAGCAGTTCTTC
TRBV20-1	TRBJ2-1	-	-	CSALVNTEQFF	TGCAGTGCTCTAGTTAACACCGAGCAGTTCTTC
TRBV7-8	TRBJ2-7	TRBD1	-	CASSLGLGQRSFEQYF	TGTGCCAGCAGTTTAGGCCTGGGACAGAGATCTTTCGAGCAGTACTTC
TRBV5-6	TRBJ2-5	TRBD2	-	CASSLVYGGSQAETQYF	TGTGCCAGCAGCTTGGTGTATGGCGGGAGTCAAGCAGAGACCCAGTACTTC
TRBV4-2	TRBJ1-4	-	-	CASSQGQGSEKLFF	TGTGCCAGCAGCCAAGGCCAGGGAAGCGAAAAACTGTTTTTT
TRBV9	TRBJ2-3	TRBD1	-	CASSGRDRVYF	TGTGCCAGCAGCGGCCGGGACAGGGTGTATTTT
TRBV7-2	TRBJ1-1	-	-	CASSFTSGEAFF	TGTGCCAGCAGCTTTACTTCCGGGGAAGCTTTCTTT